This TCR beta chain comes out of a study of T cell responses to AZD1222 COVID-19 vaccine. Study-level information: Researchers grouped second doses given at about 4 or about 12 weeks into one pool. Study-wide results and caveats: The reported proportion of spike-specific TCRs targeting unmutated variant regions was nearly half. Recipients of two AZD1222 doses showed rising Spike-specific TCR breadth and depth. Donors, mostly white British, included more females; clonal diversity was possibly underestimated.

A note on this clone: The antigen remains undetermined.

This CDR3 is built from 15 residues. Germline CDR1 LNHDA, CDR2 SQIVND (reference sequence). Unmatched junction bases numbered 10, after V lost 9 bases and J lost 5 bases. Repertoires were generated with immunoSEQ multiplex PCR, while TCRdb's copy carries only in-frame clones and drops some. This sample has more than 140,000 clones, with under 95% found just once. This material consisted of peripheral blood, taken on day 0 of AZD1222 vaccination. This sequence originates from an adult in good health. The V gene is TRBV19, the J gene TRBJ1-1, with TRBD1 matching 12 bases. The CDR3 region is CASNRDRGHQTEAFF. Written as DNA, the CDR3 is TGTGCCAGCAACCGGGACAGGGGGCATCAAACTGAAGCTTTCTTT. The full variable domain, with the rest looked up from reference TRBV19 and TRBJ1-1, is DGGITQSPKYLFRKEGQNVTLSCEQNLNHDAMYWYRQDPGQGLRLIYYSQIVNDFQKGDIAEGYSVSREKKESFPLTVTSAQKNPTAFYLCASNRDRGHQTEAFFGQGTRLTVV.